A single sample gave rise to the 16 T cell receptor beta chains below, sequenced in a study of radiotherapy plus CTLA-4 blockade in lung cancer. Method: immunoSEQ multiplex PCR; TCRdb's copy keeps in-frame clones and lacks some. The sample records tens of thousands of clones, less than 75% being singletons. This sample comprised peripheral blood, obtained from a patient treated with radiotherapy plus ipilimumab. The source is a human donor with non-small cell lung cancer whose response to radiotherapy plus ipilimumab could not be evaluated.

The chain joins TRBV13 to TRBJ1-4, with a possible D match to TRBD1 (5 bases). This CDR3 is 14 amino acids long. Between the trimmed V and J ends, which lost 0 bases and 7 bases, there was a span of 9 bases. Germline V gene data show CDR1 as PRHDT and CDR2 as FYEKMQ (reference sequence). The CDR3 loop reads CASSLGGAGEKLFF. The CDR3 DNA is TGTGCCAGCAGCTTAGGAGGGGCCGGTGAAAAACTGTTTTTT.

The chain employs TRBV28 and TRBJ1-5; no definite D call. V lost 8 bases, J lost 6 bases, and 11 bases lay in between. Per germline, CDR1 MDHEN and CDR2 SYDVKM. CDR3 length equals 12 residues. The CDR3 DNA follows: TGTGCCAGCGCCCTTAGCGGTCAGCCCCAGCATTTT. Its protein product is CASALSGQPQHF.

This chain joins TRBV6-5 and TRBJ1-2; TRBD1 might be the D (5 bases). This CDR3 region has 14 residues. The germline V gene has CDR1 MNHEY and CDR2 SVGAGI. Deletions cut 5 bases from V and 4 bases from J, with 14 bases between. CDR3 loop: CASSDSLTRYGYTF. Here the CDR3 DNA reads TGTGCCAGCAGTGACAGCCTTACCCGCTATGGCTACACCTTC.

This chain links TRBV20-1 with TRBJ1-2; D is ambiguous. V lost 1 base to trimming and J lost 5 bases, with 5 bases between them. Germline V gives CDR1 DFQATT, CDR2 SNEGSKA (reference sequence). This CDR3 is built from 11 residues. This CDR3 reads CSARGHYGYTF. The CDR3 region has the DNA TGCAGTGCTAGAGGACATTATGGCTACACCTTC.

This chain links TRBV19 with TRBJ2-1; 9 positions agree with TRBD2. This CDR3 has 14 residues. V lost 3 bases and J lost 11; bases outside the gene matches: 8. CDR1 LNHDA and CDR2 SQIVND come from the germline V gene (reference sequence). CDR3 sequence (DNA): TGTGCCAGTAGTATGGGGACTAGCCCTGAAAAGCAGTTCTTC. It encodes CASSMGTSPEKQFF.

This clone was recorded a few times. The chain uses TRBV5-1 and TRBJ2-5, with a weak D call TRBD1 (6 bases). V lost 2 bases and J lost 5, with 19 bases in between. This CDR3 comprises 16 residues. Germline CDR1 is SGHRS and CDR2 is YFSETQ. DNA for the CDR3: TGCGCCAGCAGCTTTACCCAGGGGTCAGGTGGGGAGACCCAGTACTTC. Its translation is CASSFTQGSGGETQYF.

J is TRBJ1-3 and V is TRBV7-9; 9 nucleotides match TRBD1. Germline V gene sequence: CDR1 SEHNR, CDR2 FQNEAQ (reference sequence). V lost 2 bases and J lost 4; bases outside the gene matches: 9. The CDR3 contains 17 residues. The CDR3 DNA reads as TGTGCCAGCAGCTTAAAAGGGACAGGGTTTTTCGGAAACACCATATATTTT. Its translation is CASSLKGTGFFGNTIYF. The full variable domain, rest sourced from reference TRBV7-9 and TRBJ1-3, is DTGVSQNPRHKITKRGQNVTFRCDPISEHNRLYWYRQTLGQGPEFLTYFQNEAQLEKSRLLSDRFSAERPKGSFSTLEIQRTEQGDSAMYLCASSLKGTGFFGNTIYFGEGSWLTVV.

By proportion, this clone is medium-sized. The rearrangement links TRBV6-5 to TRBJ2-7, with 7 positions matching TRBD1. This CDR3 has 15 residues. Germline values: CDR1 MNHEY, CDR2 SVGAGI. V shed 6 bases, J shed 3 bases, and the junction held 11 bases outside the gene matches. CDR3 loop: CASSPPGTVGYEQYF. The CDR3, as DNA: TGTGCCAGCAGCCCACCCGGGACAGTCGGCTACGAGCAGTACTTC.

V is TRBV18 and J is TRBJ2-1, with 15 nucleotides matching TRBD2. Losses at the gene ends were 4 bases for V and 3 bases for J; bases not matched to a gene: 4. From germline, CDR1 is KGHSH and CDR2 LQKENI. The length of the CDR3 is 17 residues. Here the CDR3 DNA reads TGTGCCAGCTCACTTCGGACTAGCGGGGGGGGCTACAATGAGCAGTTCTTC. Amino acids: CASSLRTSGGGYNEQFF. The whole variable domain, filled in from reference TRBV18 and TRBJ2-1, reads NAGVMQNPRHLVRRRGQEARLRCSPMKGHSHVYWYRQLPEEGLKFMVYLQKENIIDESGMPKERFSAEFPKEGPSILRIQQVVRGDSAAYFCASSLRTSGGGYNEQFFGPGTRLTVL.

The chain joins TRBV19 to TRBJ1-6; 7 bases match TRBD1. The CDR3 extends over 13 amino acids. Germline loops: CDR1 LNHDA, CDR2 SQIVND (reference sequence). The trim removed 7 bases at V and 7 bases at J, leaving 4 bases unmatched. Here the CDR3 DNA reads TGTGCCAGTAATCAAGGGGGCAATTCACCCCTCCACTTT. Its translation is CASNQGGNSPLHF.

This clone was observed a few times. This chain links TRBV5-6 with TRBJ2-7, with 10 bases identical to TRBD2. The germline V gene has CDR1 SGHDT and CDR2 YYEEEE. The junction had 10 bases not matched to a gene; V was cut back by 4 bases and J by 3 bases. The CDR3 runs to 16 residues. The CDR3: CASSTPSGSKYYEQYF. As DNA, the CDR3 is TGTGCCAGCAGCACGCCTAGCGGGAGTAAGTACTACGAGCAGTACTTC.

The genes are TRBV7-9 and TRBJ2-5; D gene unclear. The CDR3 extends over 13 amino acids. V dropped 2 bases and J dropped 5 bases, with 9 bases sitting between them. Germline V gene sequence: CDR1 SEHNR, CDR2 FQNEAQ (reference sequence). Here the CDR3 DNA reads TGTGCCAGCAGCTTAATCCGGGTTGAGACCCAGTACTTC. This gives the protein CASSLIRVETQYF. The variable domain in full, completed from reference TRBV7-9 and TRBJ2-5, reads DTGVSQNPRHKITKRGQNVTFRCDPISEHNRLYWYRQTLGQGPEFLTYFQNEAQLEKSRLLSDRFSAERPKGSFSTLEIQRTEQGDSAMYLCASSLIRVETQYFGPGTRLLVL.

The V call is TRBV5-1, the J call TRBJ2-2; 8 bases agree with TRBD2. With 5 bases clipped from V and 1 base from J, the junction kept 4 bases outside the gene matches. CDR1 and CDR2 (germline): SGHRS, YFSETQ. This CDR3 region has 15 residues. The CDR3 region has the DNA TGCGCCAGCAGGCGAACTAGCGGGAACACCGGGGAGCTGTTTTTT. It yields the protein CASRRTSGNTGELFF.

The chain has TRBV6-6 and TRBJ1-5, with D hard to call. Germline values: CDR1 MNHNY, CDR2 SVGAGI (reference sequence). The CDR3 has 16 amino acids. Deletions cut 0 bases from V and 5 bases from J, with 14 bases between. CDR3 in DNA: TGTGCCAGCAGTTACTCGGCGGGAATGGCCCATCAGCCCCAGCATTTT. Encoded protein: CASSYSAGMAHQPQHF.

The V call is TRBV7-8, the J call TRBJ2-5; 8 nucleotides line up with TRBD1. Per germline, CDR1 SGHVS and CDR2 FQNEAQ. The CDR3 runs 13 residues. Trimming took 5 bases from V and 5 from J; bases not matched to a gene: 4. The DNA of the CDR3 is TGTGCCAGCAGCGGCAGGGGGCGTGAGACCCAGTACTTC. Its protein product is CASSGRGRETQYF.

The rearrangement uses TRBV28 and TRBJ2-7; possibly TRBD1 for D (6 bases). Germline values: CDR1 MDHEN, CDR2 SYDVKM. The CDR3 has 15 residues. V was shortened by 5 bases and J by 7 bases, with 21 bases between the two germline ends. Written as DNA, the CDR3 is TGTGCCAGCAGTCCTGCAGGGGCCGGCATGGGGGAGCAGTACTTC. Amino acids: CASSPAGAGMGEQYF.